This T cell receptor (beta chain) was sequenced during a study of identical twins. One entry per CDR3 protein, called by TCRdb with MiXCR from the 5' RACE reads. The sample holds more than 600,000 distinct CDR3 sequences; roughly 18% are singletons and the top ten take around 13%. Remarks on this clonotype: Its antigen is currently unknown.

Whole-study results and caveats: Out-of-frame sharing of TCR alpha in monozygotic twins was underestimated by models.

The sample was also linked to a second study, of T cells expressing NK-cell markers. That work states: Among CD8+ T cells from five or six donors, dominant NKG2C+ clonotypes accounted for about 1.0-7.5%.

This clonotype was sampled from a woman between 18 and 30 years old in good health. The sequencing sample was made of PBMCs.

CDR3 loop: CATSRQRESAQYF. For the CDR3, the DNA is TGTGCCACCAGCAGGCAGCGGGAGAGTGCGCAGTATTTT. The gene calls are TRBV15 and TRBJ2-3, with 8 nucleotides matching TRBD2. The CDR3 has 13 residues. The J segment lost 10 bases and the V segment lost 3 bases, leaving 6 bases of the junction unmatched. Germline V CDR1 and CDR2: LNHNV, YYDKDF (reference sequence). Looking up the rest from reference TRBV15 and TRBJ2-3 gives the full variable domain: DAMVIQNPRYQVTQFGKPVTLSCSQTLNHNVMYWYQQKSSQAPKLLFHYYDKDFNNEADTPDNFQSRRPNTSFCFLDIRSPGLGDTAMYLCATSRQRESAQYFGPGTRLTVL.